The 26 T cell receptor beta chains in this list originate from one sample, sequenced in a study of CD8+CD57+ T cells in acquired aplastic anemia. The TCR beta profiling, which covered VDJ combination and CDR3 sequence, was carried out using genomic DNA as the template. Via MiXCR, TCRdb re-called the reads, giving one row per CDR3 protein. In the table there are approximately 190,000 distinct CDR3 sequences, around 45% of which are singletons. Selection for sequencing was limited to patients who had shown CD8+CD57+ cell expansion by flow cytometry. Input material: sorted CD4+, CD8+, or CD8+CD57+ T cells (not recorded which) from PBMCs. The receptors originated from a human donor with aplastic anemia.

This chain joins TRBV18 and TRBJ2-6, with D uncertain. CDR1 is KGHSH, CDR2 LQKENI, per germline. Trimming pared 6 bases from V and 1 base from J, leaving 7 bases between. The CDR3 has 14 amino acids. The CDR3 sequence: CASSTTSGANVLTF. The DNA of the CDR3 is TGTGCCAGCTCGACGACATCTGGGGCCAACGTCCTGACTTTC.

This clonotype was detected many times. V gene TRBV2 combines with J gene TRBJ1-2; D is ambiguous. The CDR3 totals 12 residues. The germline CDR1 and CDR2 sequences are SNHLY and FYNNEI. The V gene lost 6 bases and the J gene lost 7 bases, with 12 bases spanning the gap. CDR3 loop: CASRYEGTGYTF. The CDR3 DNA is TGTGCCAGCAGATATGAGGGAACTGGCTACACCTTC.

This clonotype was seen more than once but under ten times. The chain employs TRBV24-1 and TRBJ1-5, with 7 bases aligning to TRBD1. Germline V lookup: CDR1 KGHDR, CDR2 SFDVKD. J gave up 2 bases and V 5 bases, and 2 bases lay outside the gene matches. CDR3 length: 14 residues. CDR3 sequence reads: CATSAGTGNQPQHF. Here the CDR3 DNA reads TGTGCCACCAGTGCCGGGACAGGCAATCAGCCCCAGCATTTT.

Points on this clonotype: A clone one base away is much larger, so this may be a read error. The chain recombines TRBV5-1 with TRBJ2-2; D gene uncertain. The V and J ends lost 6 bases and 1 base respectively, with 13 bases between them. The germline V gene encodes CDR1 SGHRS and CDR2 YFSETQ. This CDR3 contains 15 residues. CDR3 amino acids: CASKVGLENTGELFF. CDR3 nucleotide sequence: TGCGCCAGCAAGGTCGGCCTAGAGAACACCGGGGAGCTGTTTTTT.

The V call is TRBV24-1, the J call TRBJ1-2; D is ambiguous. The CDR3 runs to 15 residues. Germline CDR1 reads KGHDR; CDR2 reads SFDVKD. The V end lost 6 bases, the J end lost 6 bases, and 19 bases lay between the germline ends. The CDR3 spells CATSSIPWERHGYTF. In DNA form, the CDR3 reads TGTGCCACCAGTAGTATTCCCTGGGAGAGGCATGGCTACACCTTC.

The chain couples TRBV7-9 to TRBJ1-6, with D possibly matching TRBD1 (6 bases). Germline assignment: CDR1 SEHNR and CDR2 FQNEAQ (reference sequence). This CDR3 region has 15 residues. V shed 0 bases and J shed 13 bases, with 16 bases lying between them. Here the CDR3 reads CASSLAGRGASPLHF. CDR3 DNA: TGTGCCAGCAGCTTAGCGGGCAGGGGTGCTTCGCCCCTCCACTTT. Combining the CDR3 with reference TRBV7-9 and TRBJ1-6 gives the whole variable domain DTGVSQNPRHKITKRGQNVTFRCDPISEHNRLYWYRQTLGQGPEFLTYFQNEAQLEKSRLLSDRFSAERPKGSFSTLEIQRTEQGDSAMYLCASSLAGRGASPLHFGNGTRLTVT.

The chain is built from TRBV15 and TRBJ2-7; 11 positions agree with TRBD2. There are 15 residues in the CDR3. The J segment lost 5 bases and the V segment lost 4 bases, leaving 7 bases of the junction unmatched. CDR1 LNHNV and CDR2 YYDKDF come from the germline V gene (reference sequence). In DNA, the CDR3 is TGTGCCACCAGCATGCTAGCGGGAGGATCTAACGAGCAGTACTTC. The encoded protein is CATSMLAGGSNEQYF.

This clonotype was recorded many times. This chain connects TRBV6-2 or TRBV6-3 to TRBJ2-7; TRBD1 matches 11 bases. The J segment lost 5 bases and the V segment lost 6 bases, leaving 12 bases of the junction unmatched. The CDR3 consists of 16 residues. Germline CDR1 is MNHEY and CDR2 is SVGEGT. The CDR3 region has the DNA TGTGCCAGCAGAGGTCTCCCCCGGGACAGGGGGAACGAGCAGTACTTC. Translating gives CASRGLPRDRGNEQYF.

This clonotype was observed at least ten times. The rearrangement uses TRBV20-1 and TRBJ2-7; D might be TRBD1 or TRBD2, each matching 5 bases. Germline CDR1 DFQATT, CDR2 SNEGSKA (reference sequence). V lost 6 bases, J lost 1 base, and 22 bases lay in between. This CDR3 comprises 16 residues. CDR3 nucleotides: TGCAGTGCCGGAGACGTAGGGACCGGCCCTTCCTACGAGCAGTACTTC. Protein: CSAGDVGTGPSYEQYF.

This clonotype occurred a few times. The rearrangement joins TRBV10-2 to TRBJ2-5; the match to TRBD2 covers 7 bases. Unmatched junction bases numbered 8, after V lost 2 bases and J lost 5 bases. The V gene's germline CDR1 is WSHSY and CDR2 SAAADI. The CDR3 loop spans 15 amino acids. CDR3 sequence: CASSEPSGGRETQYF. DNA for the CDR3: TGCGCCAGCAGTGAGCCTAGCGGCGGCAGGGAGACCCAGTACTTC.

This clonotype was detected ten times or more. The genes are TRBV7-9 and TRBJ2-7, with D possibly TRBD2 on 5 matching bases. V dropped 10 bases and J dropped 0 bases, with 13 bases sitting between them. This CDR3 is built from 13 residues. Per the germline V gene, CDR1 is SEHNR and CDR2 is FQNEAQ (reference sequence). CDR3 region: CATSPAASYEQYF. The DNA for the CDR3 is TGTGCCACAAGCCCAGCGGCCTCCTACGAGCAGTACTTC.

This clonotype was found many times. CDR3 sequence reads: CASSFGTSGWRLSYEQYF. The CDR3 DNA reads TGTGCCAGCAGCTTTGGGACTAGCGGGTGGCGCCTCTCCTACGAGCAGTACTTC. The gene calls are TRBV11-2 and TRBJ2-7, with 12 bases aligning to TRBD2. The V gene's germline CDR1 is SGHAT and CDR2 FQNNGV. V was pared by 3 bases and J by 0 bases, with 9 bases of the junction left unmatched. The CDR3 totals 18 residues.

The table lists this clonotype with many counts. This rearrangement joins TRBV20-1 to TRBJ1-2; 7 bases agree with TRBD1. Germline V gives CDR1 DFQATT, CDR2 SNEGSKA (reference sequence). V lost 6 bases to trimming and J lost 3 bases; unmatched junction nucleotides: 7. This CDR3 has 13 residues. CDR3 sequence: CSAGTGVDYGYTF. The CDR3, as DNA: TGCAGTGCGGGAACAGGGGTTGACTATGGCTACACCTTC.

CDR3 in amino acids: CASSEQGSNSPLHF. The CDR3, as DNA: TGCGCCAGCAGTGAGCAGGGATCGAATTCACCCCTCCACTTT. The chain links TRBV10-1 to TRBJ1-6; a weak D match, TRBD1 (5 bases). The CDR3 has 14 amino acids. Trimming stripped 2 bases from V and 7 bases from J, with 9 bases between. Germline V gives CDR1 WNHNN, CDR2 SYGVQD (reference sequence).

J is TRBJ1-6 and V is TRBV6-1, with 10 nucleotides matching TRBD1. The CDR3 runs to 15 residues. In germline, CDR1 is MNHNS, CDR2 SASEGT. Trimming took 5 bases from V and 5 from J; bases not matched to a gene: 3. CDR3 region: CASSRDRGHNSPLHF. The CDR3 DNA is TGTGCCAGCAGTAGGGACAGGGGCCATAATTCACCCCTCCACTTT.

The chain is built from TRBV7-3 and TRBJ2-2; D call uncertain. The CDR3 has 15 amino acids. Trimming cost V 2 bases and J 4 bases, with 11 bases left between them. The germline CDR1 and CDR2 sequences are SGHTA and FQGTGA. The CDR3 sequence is CASSLEGSGTGELFF. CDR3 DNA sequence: TGTGCCAGCAGCTTAGAAGGGTCAGGCACCGGGGAGCTGTTTTTT.

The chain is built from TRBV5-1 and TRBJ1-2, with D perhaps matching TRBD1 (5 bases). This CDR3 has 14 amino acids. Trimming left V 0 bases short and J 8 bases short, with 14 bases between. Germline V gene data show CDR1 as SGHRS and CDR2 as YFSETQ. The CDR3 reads CASSLAGKGLGYTF. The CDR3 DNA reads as TGCGCCAGCAGCTTGGCCGGGAAGGGGCTAGGCTACACCTTC.

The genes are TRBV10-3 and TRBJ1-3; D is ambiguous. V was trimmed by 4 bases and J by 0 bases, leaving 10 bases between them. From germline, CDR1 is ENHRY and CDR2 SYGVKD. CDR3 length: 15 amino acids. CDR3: CAISVTENSGNTIYF. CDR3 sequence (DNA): TGTGCCATCAGTGTTACAGAAAACTCTGGAAACACCATATATTTT.

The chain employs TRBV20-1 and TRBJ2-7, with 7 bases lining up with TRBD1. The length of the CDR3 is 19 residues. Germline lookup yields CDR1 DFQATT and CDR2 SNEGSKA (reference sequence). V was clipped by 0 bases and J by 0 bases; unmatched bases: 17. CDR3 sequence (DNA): TGCAGTGCTAGAGATCTAGGGACAGTGCCACGGGAAAACTCCTACGAGCAGTACTTC. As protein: CSARDLGTVPRENSYEQYF.

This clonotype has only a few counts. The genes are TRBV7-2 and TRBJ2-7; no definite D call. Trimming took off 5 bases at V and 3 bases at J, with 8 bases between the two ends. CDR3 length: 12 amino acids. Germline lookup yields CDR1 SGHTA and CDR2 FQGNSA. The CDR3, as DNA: TGTGCCAGCAGCGCGAACAACTACGAGCAGTACTTC. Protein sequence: CASSANNYEQYF.

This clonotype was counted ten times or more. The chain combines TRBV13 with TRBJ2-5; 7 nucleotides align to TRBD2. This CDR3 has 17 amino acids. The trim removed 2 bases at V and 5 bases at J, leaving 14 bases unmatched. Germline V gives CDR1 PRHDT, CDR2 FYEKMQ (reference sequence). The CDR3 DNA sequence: TGTGCCAGCAGCTTATGGGCTAGCGGAACGGGCCTGGAGACCCAGTACTTC. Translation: CASSLWASGTGLETQYF.

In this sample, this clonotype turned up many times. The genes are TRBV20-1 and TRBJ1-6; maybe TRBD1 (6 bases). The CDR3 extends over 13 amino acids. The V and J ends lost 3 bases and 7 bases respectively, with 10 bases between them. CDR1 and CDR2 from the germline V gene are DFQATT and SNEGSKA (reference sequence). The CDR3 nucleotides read TGCAGTGCTAGGTTCACAGGGAATTCACCCCTCCACTTT. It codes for CSARFTGNSPLHF.

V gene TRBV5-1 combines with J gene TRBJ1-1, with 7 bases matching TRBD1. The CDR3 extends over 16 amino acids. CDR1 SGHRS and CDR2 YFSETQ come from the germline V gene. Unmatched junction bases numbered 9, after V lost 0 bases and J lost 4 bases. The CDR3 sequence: CASSLGNGAGGTEAFF. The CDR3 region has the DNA TGCGCCAGCAGCTTGGGCAATGGGGCAGGGGGCACTGAAGCTTTCTTT.

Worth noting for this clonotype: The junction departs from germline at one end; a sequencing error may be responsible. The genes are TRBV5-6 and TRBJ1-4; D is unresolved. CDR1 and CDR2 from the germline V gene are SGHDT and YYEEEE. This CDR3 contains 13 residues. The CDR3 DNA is TGTGCCAGCAGCTTGGCGAATAATGAAACACTGTTTTTT. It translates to CASSLANNETLFF.

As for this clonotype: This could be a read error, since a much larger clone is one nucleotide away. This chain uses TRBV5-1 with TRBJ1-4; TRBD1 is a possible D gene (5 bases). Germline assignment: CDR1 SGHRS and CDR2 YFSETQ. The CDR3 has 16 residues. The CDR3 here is CASGLGLGTLSEKLFF. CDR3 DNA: TGCGCCAGCGGCTTAGGGCTAGGGACCCTTTCGGAAAAACTGTTTTTT.

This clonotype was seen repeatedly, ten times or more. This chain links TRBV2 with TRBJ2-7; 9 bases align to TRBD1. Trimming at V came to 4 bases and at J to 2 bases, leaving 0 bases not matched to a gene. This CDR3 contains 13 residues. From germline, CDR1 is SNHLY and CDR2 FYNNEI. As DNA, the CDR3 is TGTGCCAGCAGTGGGGACAGGGCCTACGAGCAGTACTTC. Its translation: CASSGDRAYEQYF.